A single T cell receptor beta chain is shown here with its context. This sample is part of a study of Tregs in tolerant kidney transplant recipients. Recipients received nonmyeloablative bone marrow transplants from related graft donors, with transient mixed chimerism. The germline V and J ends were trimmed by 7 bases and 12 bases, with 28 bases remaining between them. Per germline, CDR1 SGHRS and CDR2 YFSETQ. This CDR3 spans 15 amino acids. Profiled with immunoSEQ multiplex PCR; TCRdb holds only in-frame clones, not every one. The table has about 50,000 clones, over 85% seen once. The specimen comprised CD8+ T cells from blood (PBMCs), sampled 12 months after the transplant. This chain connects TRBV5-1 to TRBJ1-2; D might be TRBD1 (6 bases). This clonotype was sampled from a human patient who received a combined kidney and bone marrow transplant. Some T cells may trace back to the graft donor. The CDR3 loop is CASWLGWGFQGPHTF. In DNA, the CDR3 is TGCGCCAGCTGGCTAGGCTGGGGGTTCCAGGGGCCGCACACCTTC. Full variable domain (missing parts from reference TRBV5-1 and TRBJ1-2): KAGVTQTPRYLIKTRGQQVTLSCSPISGHRSVSWYQQTPGQGLQFLFEYFSETQRNKGNFPGRFSGRQFSNSRSEMNVSTLELGDSALYLCASWLGWGFQGPHTFGSGTRLTVV.